The sequence of this T cell receptor delta chain was determined in a study of DNA immune sequencing with unique molecular identifiers. Genomic DNA underwent 32-plex PCR targeting all 8 TRDV and 4 TRDJ genes. In 2 to 4 barcoding PCR cycles, molecules received a 12-nucleotide UMI, then adapter PCR followed. TCRdb re-called the multiplex PCR reads through CATT. The data contain 750 to 950 delta-chain clones, approximately 3% of them singletons. This clone has just a few counts. For this DNA, TCRdb reports the protein of a much larger clone, which diverges at residue 10, most likely from a read error; the protein presented here is translated directly from the DNA. The CDR3 sequence is 15 residues long. Per germline, CDR1 GEAIGNYY and CDR2 EKD. The ends lost 0 bases at V and 9 bases at J; junction bases unmatched: 10.

Sequencing was performed on gamma-delta T cells from PBMCs. This receptor was identified in a human donor in good health. The chain is built from TRDV2 and TRDJ1, with TRDD3 matching over 9 bases. Here the CDR3 DNA reads TGTGCCTGTGACACCCTTACTGGGGGACACAAGGAACTCATCTTT. Translated: CACDTLTGGHKELIF.